This T cell receptor (beta chain) was retrieved from a study of T cell responses to AZD1222 COVID-19 vaccine. The CDR3 contains 14 residues. V dropped 7 bases and J dropped 0 bases, with 10 bases sitting between them. Germline values: CDR1 MNHEY, CDR2 SMNVEV (reference sequence). The data were produced by immunoSEQ multiplex PCR, yet TCRdb's version contains in-frame clones alone and is incomplete. The sample includes some 25,000 clones, around 87% of them seen just once. The TCR was taken from an adult who received the AZD1222 COVID-19 vaccine. Sequencing used peripheral blood, obtained 28 days after the second AZD1222 dose. This chain links TRBV27 with TRBJ1-3, with D unclear. The CDR3 region has the DNA TGTGCCAGCACGGACCGGAGCTCTGGAAACACCATATATTTT. Its protein product is CASTDRSSGNTIYF.